This T cell receptor (beta chain) was sequenced for a study of somatic mutations in cytotoxic T cells in rheumatoid arthritis. Whole-study context: A roughly 30 ml EDTA sample of patient blood was drawn right after diagnosis, before any treatment. Several of the V beta antibody-stained T-cell populations were flow-sorted at nearly 100% purity; V beta1+ cells were among them and were sequenced for TCRB. Study-wide points: No age-related increase in CD8+ clonality was seen in healthy controls, but one was seen in rheumatoid arthritis patients.

Flow cytometry was used to check the purity of CD4+ and CD8+ cells, which had been isolated by positive magnetic bead selection. Of note for this clone: Its antigen is as yet unknown.

Germline CDR1 and CDR2: LNHDA and SQIVND (reference sequence). The CDR3 has 13 amino acids. The V end lost 5 bases, the J end lost 1 base, and 7 bases lay between the germline ends. The data were produced by immunoSEQ multiplex PCR, yet TCRdb's version contains in-frame clones alone and is incomplete. This sample has roughly 13,000 clones, with around 72% found just once. The sequenced material came from CD8+ T cells sorted from blood. J is TRBJ2-3 and V is TRBV19, with unresolved D. The sequence was obtained from an adult with rheumatoid arthritis. This CDR3 reads CASSALGTDTQYF. The CDR3 coding sequence is TGTGCCAGTAGTGCGCTTGGCACAGATACGCAGTATTTT.